These 18 T cell receptor beta chains share one sample of origin, sequenced in a study of blood T cell repertoires in COVID-19 (dated by TCRdb to the early 2020s). Library preparation was by the immunoSEQ multiplex PCR assay. The clones in this table, taken by TCRdb from immuneACCESS, are in-frame only. Not every clone is retained; where verified, under half of the shortfall comes from an unresolved V gene, and the cause of the rest is unknown. This sample gives around 85,000 clones in total; around 88% of them show up just once. In total, the top ten clones hold almost 5.5% of the sample. The sample comprised peripheral blood. The receptors were sampled from a man aged 60 to 69 with acute or convalescent COVID-19.

This rearrangement joins TRBV5-6 to TRBJ1-2; D unresolved. V lost 2 bases to trimming and J lost 2 bases, with 7 bases between them. Germline V gene sequence: CDR1 SGHDT, CDR2 YYEEEE. CDR3 length: 13 residues. The CDR3 DNA reads TGTGCCAGCAGCTTATCAGGAAACTATGGCTACACCTTC. Translated, it gives CASSLSGNYGYTF.

The chain links TRBV11-2 to TRBJ1-1; D gene uncertain. This CDR3 contains 14 residues. Trimming shortened V by 5 bases and J by 0 bases, and 10 bases separated the two germline ends. Germline values: CDR1 SGHAT, CDR2 FQNNGV. The CDR3: CASSNRRVNTEAFF. The CDR3 DNA is TGTGCCAGCAGCAATAGGAGAGTGAACACTGAAGCTTTCTTT.

The chain carries TRBV5-6 and TRBJ2-5; TRBD1 matches at 8 bases. Trimming removed 3 bases from V and 4 bases from J; junction bases left unmatched: 5. CDR3 length: 14 amino acids. The germline gives CDR1 SGHDT, CDR2 YYEEEE. CDR3 DNA sequence: TGTGCCAGCAGCTCCAGGGGGCGCTCAGAGACCCAGTACTTC. It specifies CASSSRGRSETQYF.

The chain has TRBV6-6 and TRBJ2-5, with 7 positions matching TRBD1. CDR1 is MNHNY and CDR2 is SVGAGI in the germline V gene (reference sequence). With V trimmed by 5 bases and J by 3 bases, 9 bases remained unmatched. The length of the CDR3 is 15 residues. This CDR3 reads CASSGPDRSKETQYF. The CDR3 DNA follows: TGTGCCAGCAGTGGACCGGACAGGTCGAAAGAGACCCAGTACTTC.

V is TRBV6-5 and J is TRBJ1-1, with D unresolved. CDR3 length equals 13 residues. V was pared by 2 bases and J by 11 bases, with 15 bases between. CDR1 is MNHEY, CDR2 SVGAGI, per germline. CDR3: CASSYEPAVGAFF. In DNA form, the CDR3 reads TGTGCCAGCAGTTACGAACCCGCAGTCGGGGCTTTCTTT.

The V gene is TRBV11-2, the J gene TRBJ1-3; 9 positions agree with TRBD1. With 5 bases clipped from V and 3 bases from J, the junction kept 8 bases outside the gene matches. CDR1 and CDR2 (germline): SGHAT, FQNNGV. This CDR3 region has 16 residues. CDR3 sequence reads: CASSQPGQGNGNTIYF. CDR3 in DNA: TGTGCCAGCAGCCAGCCGGGACAGGGAAATGGAAACACCATATATTTT.

This rearrangement joins TRBV7-8 to TRBJ2-2; no definite D call. The CDR3 runs 14 residues. Germline lookup yields CDR1 SGHVS and CDR2 FQNEAQ. Trimming removed 2 bases at V and 4 bases at J, with 8 bases between. The CDR3 reads CASSLFSGTGELFF. CDR3 nucleotides: TGTGCCAGCAGCTTATTCTCGGGCACCGGGGAGCTGTTTTTT.

The chain recombines TRBV27 with TRBJ1-6, with unresolved D. This CDR3 contains 15 residues. The V end was cut by 2 bases, the J end by 8 bases, with 13 bases between. From germline, CDR1 is MNHEY and CDR2 SMNVEV (reference sequence). Here the CDR3 DNA reads TGTGCCAGCAGTTTAATATTTGAGGGTTATTCACCCCTCCACTTT. Translation gives CASSLIFEGYSPLHF.

The V and J genes are TRBV27 and TRBJ2-7; D is possibly TRBD2 (6 bases). The CDR3 extends over 12 amino acids. CDR1 and CDR2 (germline): MNHEY, SMNVEV (reference sequence). The V gene lost 3 bases and the J gene lost 6 bases, with 9 bases spanning the gap. The CDR3 sequence: CASSLAGGEQYF. The CDR3 DNA reads TGTGCCAGCAGTTTGGCCGGGGGCGAGCAGTACTTC.

The rearrangement joins TRBV7-2 to TRBJ2-3; D unresolved. Trimming removed 5 bases at V and 2 bases at J, with 8 bases between. CDR1 is SGHTA and CDR2 is FQGNSA in the germline V gene. The CDR3 is made up of 13 amino acids. As DNA, the CDR3 is TGTGCCAGCAGCCGTCAGGACACAGATACGCAGTATTTT. Translation gives CASSRQDTDTQYF.

The rearrangement links TRBV7-9 to TRBJ2-3, with TRBD2 matching 10 bases. Germline CDR1 is SEHNR and CDR2 is FQNEAQ (reference sequence). The V segment lost 8 bases and the J segment 1 base; nucleotides outside the gene matches: 3. The CDR3 spans 14 residues. For the CDR3, the DNA is TGTGCCAGCGGCACTAGCGGGGGCACAGATACGCAGTATTTT. Its protein is CASGTSGGTDTQYF.

V and J are TRBV30 and TRBJ1-5; D possibly corresponds to TRBD1 (5 bases). Looked up from germline, CDR1 is GTSNPN and CDR2 is SVGIG (reference sequence). The V end lost 3 bases, the J end lost 1 base, and 13 bases lay between the germline ends. The CDR3 loop spans 15 amino acids. CDR3 bases: TGTGCCTGGAGCCCCGGAGGGGCAAGCAATCAGCCCCAGCATTTT. It encodes CAWSPGGASNQPQHF.

The chain has TRBV10-3 and TRBJ1-1; maybe TRBD1 (6 bases). V lost 9 bases to trimming and J lost 1 base, with 12 bases between them. The CDR3 totals 13 residues. The germline CDR1 and CDR2 sequences are ENHRY and SYGVKD. In DNA, the CDR3 is TGTGCCATTCGGGGGGACACGAACACTGAAGCTTTCTTT. Translated: CAIRGDTNTEAFF.

In the case of this clone: A junction boundary mismatches the germline segment, possibly from a read error. The chain joins TRBV5-4 to TRBJ2-5, with 10 nucleotides matching TRBD2. CDR3 length equals 17 residues. Germline V gene lookup returns CDR1 SGHNT and CDR2 YYREEE (reference sequence). The CDR3 region is CAGSLASGGSSQETQYF. The DNA for the CDR3 is TGTGCCGGCAGCTTGGCTAGCGGGGGAAGCAGCCAAGAGACCCAGTACTTC.

The chain links TRBV5-1 to TRBJ1-2, with TRBD1 matching 8 bases. The CDR3 consists of 14 residues. The trim removed 4 bases at V and 9 bases at J, leaving 11 bases unmatched. The germline CDR1 and CDR2 sequences are SGHRS and YFSETQ. The DNA for the CDR3 is TGCGCCAGCAGCATGGACGGGACAGGTCTCCGCTACACCTTC. It translates to CASSMDGTGLRYTF.

The chain carries TRBV7-9 and TRBJ2-7; D gene ambiguous. The CDR3 sequence is 13 residues long. Germline CDR1 is SEHNR and CDR2 is FQNEAQ (reference sequence). Trimming took off 5 bases at V and 0 bases at J, with 8 bases between the two ends. CDR3 DNA: TGTGCCAGCAGCCACGAGTCCTCCTACGAGCAGTACTTC. Protein product: CASSHESSYEQYF.

The chain's CDR3 is CASSVGPGTDTQYF. The CDR3 bases are TGTGCCAGCAGCGTAGGTCCCGGCACAGATACGCAGTATTTT. The chain uses TRBV9 and TRBJ2-3; D uncertain. This CDR3 is 14 amino acids long. V was trimmed by 0 bases and J by 1 base, leaving 6 bases between them. CDR1 SGDLS and CDR2 YYNGEE come from the germline V gene.

This clone was seen a handful of times. The chain joins TRBV27 to TRBJ1-2, with 7 bases fitting TRBD1. This CDR3 contains 15 residues. Germline V gene lookup returns CDR1 MNHEY and CDR2 SMNVEV (reference sequence). V shed 6 bases, J shed 5 bases, and the junction held 12 bases outside the gene matches. The DNA of the CDR3 is TGTGCCAGCAGCCTACGGACAGGAGTTCGGTATGGCTACACCTTC. Translating gives CASSLRTGVRYGYTF.